A selection of T cell receptor beta chains follows, all from one sample in a study of blood T cell repertoires in COVID-19. Method: immunoSEQ multiplex PCR; TCRdb's copy keeps in-frame clones and lacks some. The table lists approximately 100,000 clones, 70% to 90% of them singletons. Material for sequencing was peripheral blood. These TCRs come from a woman in her sixties or seventies with acute or convalescent COVID-19. The CDR3 runs from the conserved cysteine through the conserved F or W. Each record gives: J gene, V gene, clone size, D gene, CDR3 DNA, CDR3 protein. The D gene is left open where the match is weak. For some rows the clone size is stated as once, few or many, or as a class when expanded; others skip it.

>TRBJ2-3|TRBV5-4|.|.
TGTGCCAGCAGCTCAAAACGGGACACAGATACGCAGTATTTT
CASSSKRDTDTQYF
>TRBJ1-1|TRBV3-1/TRBV3-2|.|.
TGTGCCAGCAGCCTTTCCACAGGGAATCCGGGGAACACTGAAGCTTTCTTT
CASSLSTGNPGNTEAFF
>TRBJ1-2|TRBV6-5|.|TRBD1
TGTGCCAGCAGTTCCCCCCAAACAGGGGGCATGTTCGGCTACACCTTC
CASSSPQTGGMFGYTF
>TRBJ2-1|TRBV19|.|.
TGTGCCAGTAGACGGGGGGCCAATGAGCAGTTCTTC
CASRRGANEQFF
>TRBJ1-2|TRBV6-5|.|.
TGTGCCAGCAGTTACACATCCCGGGACAAGGATGGCTACACCTTC
CASSYTSRDKDGYTF
>TRBJ2-5|TRBV5-1|.|TRBD1
TGCGCCAGCAGCTTGGGCCCAGGGGGAGAGACCCAGTACTTC
CASSLGPGGETQYF
>TRBJ2-5|TRBV10-3|.|TRBD2
TGTGCCATCGCTGGGGGTGCGCGGGGGTCGGCGACCCAGTACTTC
CAIAGGARGSATQYF
>TRBJ1-5|TRBV5-1|.|TRBD1
TGCGCCAGCAGCTGGGGGACAGGGGATCAGCCCCAGCATTTT
CASSWGTGDQPQHF
>TRBJ1-4|TRBV6-5|.|TRBD1
TGTGCCAGCAGACGGGACAGATCAACTAATGAAAAACTGTTTTTT
CASRRDRSTNEKLFF
>TRBJ1-2|TRBV19|once|.
TGTGCCAGTAGTATAGGAGGGTTCGTCTATGGCTACACCTTC
CASSIGGFVYGYTF
>TRBJ1-2|TRBV29-1|.|TRBD1
TGCAGCGTCGGGACAGGGAACTATGGCTACACCTTC
CSVGTGNYGYTF
>TRBJ2-3|TRBV24-1|few|.
TGTGCCACCAGTGTGGAGGGATTTACAGATACGCAGTATTTT
CATSVEGFTDTQYF
>TRBJ2-5|TRBV5-6|.|TRBD1
TGTGCCAGCAGCTCACAGGGGGCTCTTGAGACCCAGTACTTC
CASSSQGALETQYF
>TRBJ1-1|TRBV3-1/TRBV3-2|few|.
TGTGCCAGCAGCCGTACACAGGGTTCTCGGAACACTGAAGCTTTCTTT
CASSRTQGSRNTEAFF
>TRBJ1-1|TRBV6-6|few|.
TGTGCCAGCAGTTACTCACTGGACACTGAAGCTTTCTTT
CASSYSLDTEAFF
>TRBJ2-1|TRBV10-1|once|TRBD2
TGCGCCAGCAGCAAGCTAGCGGGGGGCTACAATGAGCAGTTCTTC
CASSKLAGGYNEQFF
>TRBJ2-1|TRBV28|.|.
TGTGCCAGCAGTTTCTACGCGACTAGAAAGGAGCAGTTCTTC
CASSFYATRKEQFF
>TRBJ2-2|TRBV7-9|.|.
TGTGCCAGCAGCTTGAGCGGAGCGAACACCGGGGAGCTGTTTTTT
CASSLSGANTGELFF
>TRBJ2-3|TRBV7-2|.|.
TGTGCCAGCAGCTTCGACAGGTTCTCAGATACGCAGTATTTT
CASSFDRFSDTQYF
>TRBJ1-1|TRBV27|.|.
TGTGCCAGCAGTTTATCCAGGGGGAACACTGAAGCTTTCTTT
CASSLSRGNTEAFF
>TRBJ1-2|TRBV4-3|.|TRBD1
TGCGCCAGCAGCCAAGCCTGGACAGGGGGCTATGGCTACACCTTC
CASSQAWTGGYGYTF
>TRBJ1-1|TRBV19|.|TRBD1
TGTGCCAGTAGTATTGACAGGGGGCGTTGGAACACTGAAGCTTTCTTT
CASSIDRGRWNTEAFF
>TRBJ2-3|TRBV11-3|.|.
TGTGCCAGCAGCTTAGGCGCCCACGGGGTTACTAGCACAGATACGCAGTATTTT
CASSLGAHGVTSTDTQYF
>TRBJ2-5|TRBV5-1|.|.
TGCGCCAGCAGGTGGGGCAGGGATGGAGAGACCCAGTACTTC
CASRWGRDGETQYF
>TRBJ1-2|TRBV9|.|.
TGTGCCAGCAGCGTTCGACACGTGGGCTATGGCTACACCTTC
CASSVRHVGYGYTF
>TRBJ1-6|TRBV23-1|.|TRBD1
TGCGCCAGCAGTCAAAGGGACAGAAGCCCGAGTCAGAATTATTCACCCCTCCACTTT
CASSQRDRSPSQNYSPLHF
>TRBJ2-5|TRBV7-9|once|.
TGTGCCAGCAGCTCTGACTCCGGGTCCCTAAAGCAAGAGACCCAGTACTTC
CASSSDSGSLKQETQYF
>TRBJ2-2|TRBV10-1|once|TRBD1
TGCGCCAGCAGTCGGGACAGGGGGCCATACACCGGGGAGCTGTTTTTT
CASSRDRGPYTGELFF
>TRBJ1-1|TRBV28|.|TRBD1
TGTGCCAGCAGTTCGGGACAGTTTAAAATGAACACTGAAGCTTTCTTT
CASSSGQFKMNTEAFF
>TRBJ2-4|TRBV4-1|.|.
TGCGCCAGCAGCCAAGATAACCCCCGAGCCGAAAACATTCAGTACTTC
CASSQDNPRAENIQYF
>TRBJ1-6|TRBV18|.|.
TGTGCCAGCTCACCACCTGGGAGCTCCTATAATTCACCCCTCCACTTT
CASSPPGSSYNSPLHF
>TRBJ2-4|TRBV28|once|TRBD1
TGTGCCAGCAGTTTTCCGGGACAGGGGGCCAAAAACATTCAGTACTTC
CASSFPGQGAKNIQYF